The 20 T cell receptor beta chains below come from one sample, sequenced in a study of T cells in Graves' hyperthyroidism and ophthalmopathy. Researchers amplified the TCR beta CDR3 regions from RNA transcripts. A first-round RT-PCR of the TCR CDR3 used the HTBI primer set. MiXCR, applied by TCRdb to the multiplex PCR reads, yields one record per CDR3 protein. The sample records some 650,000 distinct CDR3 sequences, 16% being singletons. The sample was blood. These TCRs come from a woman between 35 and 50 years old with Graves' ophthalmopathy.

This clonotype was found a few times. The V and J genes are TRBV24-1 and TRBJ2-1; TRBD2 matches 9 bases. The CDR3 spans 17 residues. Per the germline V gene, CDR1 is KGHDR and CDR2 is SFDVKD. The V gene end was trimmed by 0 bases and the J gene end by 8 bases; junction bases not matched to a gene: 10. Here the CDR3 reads CATSDLGSGSRLHEQFF. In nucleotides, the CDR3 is TGTGCCACCAGTGATTTGGGTAGCGGGAGTCGACTCCATGAGCAGTTCTTC.

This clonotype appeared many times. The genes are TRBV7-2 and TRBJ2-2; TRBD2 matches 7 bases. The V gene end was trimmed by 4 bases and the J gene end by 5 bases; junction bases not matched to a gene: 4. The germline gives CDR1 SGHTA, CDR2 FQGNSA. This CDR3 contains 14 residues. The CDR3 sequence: CASSWGEGTGELFF. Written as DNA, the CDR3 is TGTGCCAGCAGCTGGGGGGAGGGGACCGGGGAGCTGTTTTTT.

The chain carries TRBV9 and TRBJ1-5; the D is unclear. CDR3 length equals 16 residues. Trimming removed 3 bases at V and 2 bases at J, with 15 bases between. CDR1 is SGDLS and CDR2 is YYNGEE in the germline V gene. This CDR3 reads CASSGWLRARNQPQHF. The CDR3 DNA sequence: TGTGCCAGCAGCGGGTGGTTGAGGGCGCGCAATCAGCCCCAGCATTTT.

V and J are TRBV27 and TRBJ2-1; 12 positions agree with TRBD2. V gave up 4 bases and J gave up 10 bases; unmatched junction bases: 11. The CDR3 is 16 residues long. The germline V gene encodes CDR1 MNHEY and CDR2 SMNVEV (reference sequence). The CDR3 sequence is CASSSPETSGREEQFF. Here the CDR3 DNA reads TGTGCCAGCAGTTCGCCGGAGACTAGCGGGAGAGAGGAGCAGTTCTTC.

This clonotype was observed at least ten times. The CDR3 sequence: CASSRAYSNTEAFF. CDR3 bases: TGTGCCAGCAGTCGGGCTTATTCGAACACTGAAGCTTTCTTT. V is TRBV2 and J is TRBJ1-1; D call uncertain. The CDR3 covers 14 residues. Trimming removed 5 bases from V and 1 base from J, with 11 bases in between. The V gene's germline CDR1 is SNHLY and CDR2 FYNNEI. The full variable domain, rest sourced from reference TRBV2 and TRBJ1-1, is EPEVTQTPSHQVTQMGQEVILRCVPISNHLYFYWYRQILGQKVEFLVSFYNNEISEKSEIFDDQFSVERPDGSNFTLKIRSTKLEDSAMYFCASSRAYSNTEAFFGQGTRLTVV.

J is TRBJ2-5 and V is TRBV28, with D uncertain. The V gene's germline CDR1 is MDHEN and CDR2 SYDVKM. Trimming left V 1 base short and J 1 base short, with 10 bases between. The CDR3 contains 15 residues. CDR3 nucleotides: TGTGCCAGCAGTTTATTTTCAAGCAGCCAAGAGACCCAGTACTTC. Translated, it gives CASSLFSSSQETQYF.

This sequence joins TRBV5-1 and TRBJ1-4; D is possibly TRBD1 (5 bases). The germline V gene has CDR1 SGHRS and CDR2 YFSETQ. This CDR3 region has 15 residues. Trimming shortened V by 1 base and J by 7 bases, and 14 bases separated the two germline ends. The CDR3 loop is CASSLSGGRFEKLFF. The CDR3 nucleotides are TGCGCCAGCAGCTTGTCCGGGGGGAGGTTTGAAAAACTGTTTTTT.

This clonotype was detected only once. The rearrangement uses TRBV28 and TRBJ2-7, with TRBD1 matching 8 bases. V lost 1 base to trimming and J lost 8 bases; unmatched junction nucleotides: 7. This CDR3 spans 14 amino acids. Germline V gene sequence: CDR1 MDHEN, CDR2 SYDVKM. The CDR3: CASSLLQGDFQQYF. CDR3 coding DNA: TGTGCCAGCAGTTTATTACAGGGGGACTTCCAGCAGTACTTC.

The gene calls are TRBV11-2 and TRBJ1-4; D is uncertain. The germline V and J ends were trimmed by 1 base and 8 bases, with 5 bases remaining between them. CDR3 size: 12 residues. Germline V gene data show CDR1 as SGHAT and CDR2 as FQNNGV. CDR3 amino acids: CASSLGSEKLFF. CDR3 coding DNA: TGTGCCAGCAGCTTAGGTAGCGAAAAACTGTTTTTT.

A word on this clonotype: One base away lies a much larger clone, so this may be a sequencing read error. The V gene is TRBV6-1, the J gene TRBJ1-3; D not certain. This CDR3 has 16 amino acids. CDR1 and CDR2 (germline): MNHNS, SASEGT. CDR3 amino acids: CDSSEEVGSSGNTIYF. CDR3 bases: TGTGACAGCAGTGAAGAAGTAGGGAGCTCTGGAAACACCATATATTTT.

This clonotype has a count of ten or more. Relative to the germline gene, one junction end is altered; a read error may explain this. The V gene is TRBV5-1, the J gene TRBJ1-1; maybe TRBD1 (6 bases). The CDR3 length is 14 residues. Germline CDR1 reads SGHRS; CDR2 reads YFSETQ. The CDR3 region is CASSPGHLNTEAFF. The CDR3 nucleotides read TGTGCCAGCTCCCCGGGACACCTAAACACTGAAGCTTTCTTT.

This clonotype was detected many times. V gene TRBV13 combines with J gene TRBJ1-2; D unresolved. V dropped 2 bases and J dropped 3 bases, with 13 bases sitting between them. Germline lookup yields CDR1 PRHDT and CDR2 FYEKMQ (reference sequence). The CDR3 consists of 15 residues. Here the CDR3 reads CASSLSGESHYGYTF. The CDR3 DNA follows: TGTGCCAGCAGCTTAAGTGGGGAATCGCACTATGGCTACACCTTC.

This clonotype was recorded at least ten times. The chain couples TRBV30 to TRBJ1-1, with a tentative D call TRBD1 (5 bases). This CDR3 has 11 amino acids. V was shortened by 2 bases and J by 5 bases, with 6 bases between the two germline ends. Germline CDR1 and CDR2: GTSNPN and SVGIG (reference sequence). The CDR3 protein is CAWSQGTEAFF. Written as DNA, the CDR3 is TGTGCCTGGAGTCAGGGTACTGAAGCTTTCTTT. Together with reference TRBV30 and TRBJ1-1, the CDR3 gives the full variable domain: SQTIHQWPATLVQPVGSPLSLECTVEGTSNPNLYWYRQAAGRGLQLLFYSVGIGQISSEVPQNLSASRPQDRQFILSSKKLLLSDSGFYLCAWSQGTEAFFGQGTRLTVV.

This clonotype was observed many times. Here the CDR3 DNA reads TGTGCCACCCAGGGGGTGCGGGGTGCTGAGCAGTTCTTC. Protein product: CATQGVRGAEQFF. The chain combines TRBV12-3 or TRBV12-4 with TRBJ2-1; TRBD1 might be the D (7 bases). This CDR3 is 13 amino acids long. V gave up 10 bases and J gave up 9 bases, with 19 bases separating them.

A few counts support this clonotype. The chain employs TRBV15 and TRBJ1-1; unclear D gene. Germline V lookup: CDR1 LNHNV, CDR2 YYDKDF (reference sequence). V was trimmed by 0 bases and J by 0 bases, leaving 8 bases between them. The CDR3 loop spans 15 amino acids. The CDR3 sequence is CATSRDPGMNTEAFF. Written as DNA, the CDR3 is TGTGCCACCAGCAGAGATCCGGGGATGAACACTGAAGCTTTCTTT.

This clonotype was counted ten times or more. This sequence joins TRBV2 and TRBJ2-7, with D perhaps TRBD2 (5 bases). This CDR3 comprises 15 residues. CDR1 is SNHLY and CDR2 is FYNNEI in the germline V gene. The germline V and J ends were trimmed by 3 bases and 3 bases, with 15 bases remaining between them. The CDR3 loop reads CASSEGAVPRYEQYF. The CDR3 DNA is TGTGCCAGCAGTGAGGGAGCGGTGCCCCGCTACGAGCAGTACTTC.

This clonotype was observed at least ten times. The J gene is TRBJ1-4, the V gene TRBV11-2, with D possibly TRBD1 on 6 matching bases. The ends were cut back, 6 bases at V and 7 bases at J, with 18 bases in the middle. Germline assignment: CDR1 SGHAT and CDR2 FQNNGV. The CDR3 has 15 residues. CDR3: CASRRIGGRIEKLFF. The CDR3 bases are TGTGCCAGCAGACGGATTGGGGGGCGAATTGAAAAACTGTTTTTT.

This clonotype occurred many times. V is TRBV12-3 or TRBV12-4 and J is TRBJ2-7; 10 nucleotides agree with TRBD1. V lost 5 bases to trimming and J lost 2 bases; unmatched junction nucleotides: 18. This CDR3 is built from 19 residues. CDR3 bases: TGTGCCAGCAGTCCCTCCAGGGGGGGGACAGGGGTGTGGACCTACGAGCAGTACTTC. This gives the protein CASSPSRGGTGVWTYEQYF.

The CDR3 loop reads CASSLRDIQPYEQYF. The CDR3 nucleotides read TGTGCCAGCAGCCTCCGGGACATCCAACCCTACGAGCAGTACTTC. The chain uses TRBV6-1 and TRBJ2-7; D may be TRBD1 (6 bases). V lost 6 bases and J 2 bases, leaving 17 bases between the germline ends. The CDR3 is 15 residues long. The germline gives CDR1 MNHNS, CDR2 SASEGT.

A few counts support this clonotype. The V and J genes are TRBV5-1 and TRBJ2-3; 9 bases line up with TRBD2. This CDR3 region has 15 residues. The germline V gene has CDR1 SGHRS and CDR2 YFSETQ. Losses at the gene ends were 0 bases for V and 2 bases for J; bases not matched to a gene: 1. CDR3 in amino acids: CASSLVAGDTDTQYF. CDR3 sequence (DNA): TGCGCCAGCAGCTTGGTAGCGGGGGACACAGATACGCAGTATTTT.